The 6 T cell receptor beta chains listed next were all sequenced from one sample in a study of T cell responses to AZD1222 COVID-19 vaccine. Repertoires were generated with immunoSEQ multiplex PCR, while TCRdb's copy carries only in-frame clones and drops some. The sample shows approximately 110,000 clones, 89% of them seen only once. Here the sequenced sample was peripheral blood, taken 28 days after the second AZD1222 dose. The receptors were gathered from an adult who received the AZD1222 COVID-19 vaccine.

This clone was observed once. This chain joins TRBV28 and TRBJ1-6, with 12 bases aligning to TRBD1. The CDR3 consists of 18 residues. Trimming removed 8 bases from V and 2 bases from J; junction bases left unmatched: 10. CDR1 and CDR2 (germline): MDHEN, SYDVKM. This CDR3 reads CASLPRGQGAPYNSPLHF. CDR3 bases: TGTGCCAGCCTCCCCCGGGGACAGGGGGCCCCCTATAATTCACCCCTCCACTTT.

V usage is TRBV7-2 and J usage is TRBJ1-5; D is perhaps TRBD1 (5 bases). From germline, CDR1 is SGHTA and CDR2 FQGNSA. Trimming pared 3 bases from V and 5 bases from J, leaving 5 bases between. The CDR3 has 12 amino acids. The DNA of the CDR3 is TGTGCCAGCAGCTTGGGGGATCAGCCCCAGCATTTT. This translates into CASSLGDQPQHF. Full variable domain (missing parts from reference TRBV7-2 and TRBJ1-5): GAGVSQSPSNKVTEKGKDVELRCDPISGHTALYWYRQSLGQGLEFLIYFQGNSAPDKSGLPSDRFSAERTGGSVSTLTIQRTQQEDSAVYLCASSLGDQPQHFGDGTRLSIL.

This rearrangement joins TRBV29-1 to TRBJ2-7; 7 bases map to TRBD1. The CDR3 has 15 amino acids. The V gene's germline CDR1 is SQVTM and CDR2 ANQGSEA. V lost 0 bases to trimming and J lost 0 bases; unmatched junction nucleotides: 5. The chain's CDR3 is CSVEDNRGLSYEQYF. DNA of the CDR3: TGCAGCGTTGAAGACAACAGGGGCCTCTCCTACGAGCAGTACTTC.

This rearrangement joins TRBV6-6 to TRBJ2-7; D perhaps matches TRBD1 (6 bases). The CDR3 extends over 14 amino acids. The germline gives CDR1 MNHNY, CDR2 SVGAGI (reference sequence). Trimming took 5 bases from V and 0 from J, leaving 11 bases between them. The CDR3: CASSRQVSSYEQYF. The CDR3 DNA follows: TGTGCCAGCAGTAGACAGGTGAGCTCCTACGAGCAGTACTTC.

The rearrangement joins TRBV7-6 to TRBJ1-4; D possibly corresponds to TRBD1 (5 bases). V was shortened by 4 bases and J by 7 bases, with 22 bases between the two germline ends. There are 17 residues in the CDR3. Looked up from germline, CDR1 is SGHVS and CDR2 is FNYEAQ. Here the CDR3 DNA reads TGTGCCAGCAGCTCGTCTTTGGGGGGGGTATCTGGTGAAAAACTGTTTTTT. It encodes CASSSSLGGVSGEKLFF.

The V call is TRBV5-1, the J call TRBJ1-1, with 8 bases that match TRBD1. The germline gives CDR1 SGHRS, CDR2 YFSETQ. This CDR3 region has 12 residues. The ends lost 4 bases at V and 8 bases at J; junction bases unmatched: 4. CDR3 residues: CASSPGQGEAFF. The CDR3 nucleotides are TGCGCCAGCAGCCCAGGACAGGGAGAAGCTTTCTTT.